The 8 T cell receptor beta chains in this list originate from one sample, sequenced in a study of T cell responses to AZD1222 COVID-19 vaccine. The method was immunoSEQ multiplex PCR; TCRdb's version includes in-frame clones alone and lacks a portion of them. The sample lists 150,000 or so clones; about nine tenths were seen once. The sample consisted of peripheral blood, taken on day 0 of AZD1222 vaccination. The receptors derive from an adult in good health.

V is TRBV5-1 and J is TRBJ1-3; unclear D gene. Germline CDR1 is SGHRS and CDR2 is YFSETQ. CDR3 length: 15 residues. Trimming pared 0 bases from V and 0 bases from J, leaving 7 bases between. CDR3 sequence: CASSLELSSGNTIYF. The CDR3 coding sequence is TGCGCCAGCAGCTTGGAGCTGAGCTCTGGAAACACCATATATTTT.

The chain combines TRBV6-5 with TRBJ1-2; D uncertain. CDR3 length: 14 residues. V was trimmed by 2 bases and J by 2 bases, leaving 9 bases between them. CDR1 is MNHEY, CDR2 SVGAGI, per germline. The CDR3 sequence is CASSYGVGNYGYTF. CDR3 in DNA: TGTGCCAGCAGTTACGGTGTAGGCAACTATGGCTACACCTTC.

V and J are TRBV5-1 and TRBJ1-4; maybe TRBD1 (5 bases). Germline loops: CDR1 SGHRS, CDR2 YFSETQ. Trimming took 0 bases from V and 8 from J, leaving 14 bases between them. The CDR3 consists of 15 residues. CDR3 sequence reads: CASSLATGRLEKLFF. The CDR3 coding sequence is TGCGCCAGCAGCTTGGCTACGGGACGGCTCGAAAAACTGTTTTTT.

The chain combines TRBV5-6 with TRBJ2-3; D not resolved. The germline CDR1 and CDR2 sequences are SGHDT and YYEEEE. The CDR3 length is 14 residues. V dropped 4 bases and J dropped 2 bases, with 11 bases sitting between them. The CDR3 region has the DNA TGTGCCAGCAGCATCACAATACCCACAGATACGCAGTATTTT. It codes for CASSITIPTDTQYF.

V usage is TRBV5-1 and J usage is TRBJ1-5; D remains unclear. CDR3 length: 13 amino acids. CDR1 and CDR2 from the germline V gene are SGHRS and YFSETQ. V was cut by 2 bases and J by 4 bases, with 7 bases left in between. The CDR3 DNA sequence: TGCGCCAGCAGCTTTGGTGATAATCAGCCCCAGCATTTT. This codes for CASSFGDNQPQHF.

CDR3 nucleotide sequence: TGTGCCAGCAGTTACACCCCGGGACAGGGGGCTGTTGAAGCTTTCTTT. This gives the protein CASSYTPGQGAVEAFF. The chain links TRBV6-5 to TRBJ1-1; 12 bases match TRBD1. Germline V CDR1 and CDR2: MNHEY, SVGAGI. The V gene end was trimmed by 2 bases and the J gene end by 7 bases; junction bases not matched to a gene: 8. This CDR3 is built from 16 residues.

This chain joins TRBV21-1 and TRBJ1-5; the table calls TRBD1, which could not be checked here. TRBV21-1 has pseudogene status. The CDR3 runs to 19 residues. CDR3 sequence reads: CASSKRGPRREYSNQPQHF. The CDR3 region has the DNA TGTGCCAGCAGCAAGAGGGGGCCCCGCAGGGAGTATAGCAATCAGCCCCAGCATTTT.

DNA for the CDR3: TGTGCCAGTAGTATGATTAGTCCGTCGGACACCATATATTTT. Its translation is CASSMISPSDTIYF. The chain uses TRBV19 and TRBJ1-3; D unclear. Trimming left V 3 bases short and J 8 bases short, with 14 bases between. From germline, CDR1 is LNHDA and CDR2 SQIVND (reference sequence). The CDR3 spans 14 residues.